What follows are 5 T cell receptor beta chains derived from one specimen sequenced in a study of cytomegalovirus exposure and HLA in healthy donors. Repertoires were generated with immunoSEQ multiplex PCR, while TCRdb's copy carries only in-frame clones and drops some. The sample consists of under 300,000 clones, 86% of them appearing once. Material for sequencing was PBMCs. The receptors here all came from a woman aged 18-35 years in good health and CMV-seronegative.

This clone was seen just once. V is TRBV5-1 and J is TRBJ2-1; a possible D gene is TRBD1 (6 bases). V lost 0 bases to trimming and J lost 2 bases, with 9 bases between them. This CDR3 has 15 amino acids. In germline, CDR1 is SGHRS, CDR2 YFSETQ. CDR3 protein: CASSLGGGTYNEQFF. CDR3 bases: TGCGCCAGCAGCTTGGGAGGGGGTACCTACAATGAGCAGTTCTTC.

This clone was seen only a few times. The rearrangement joins TRBV10-1 to TRBJ2-7; a weak D match, TRBD1 (6 bases). The V end was cut by 10 bases, the J end by 4 bases, with 14 bases between. There are 12 residues in the CDR3. Per the germline V gene, CDR1 is WNHNN and CDR2 is SYGVQD (reference sequence). The CDR3 loop is CAMTGPMYEQYF. DNA of the CDR3: TGCGCCATGACAGGACCGATGTACGAGCAGTACTTC.

The V gene is TRBV5-4, the J gene TRBJ2-6; tentatively, D is TRBD2 (6 bases). Trimming stripped 6 bases from V and 8 bases from J, with 18 bases between. The CDR3 runs 15 residues. Germline V gene sequence: CDR1 SGHNT, CDR2 YYREEE (reference sequence). The CDR3 coding sequence is TGTGCCAGCACCAACCCGTCCGGGAGTACCAACGTCCTGACTTTC. Translating it yields CASTNPSGSTNVLTF.

The V and J genes are TRBV4-1 and TRBJ2-7; TRBD1 matches 9 bases. CDR1 is MGHRA and CDR2 is YSYEKL in the germline V gene. CDR3 length equals 16 residues. V trimming: 1 base; J trimming: 1 base; junction bases outside the gene matches: 5. For the CDR3, the DNA is TGCGCCAGCAGCCAAGTCAGGGGACAGGGATCCTACGAGCAGTACTTC. Its translation: CASSQVRGQGSYEQYF.

This clone was detected a few times. The rearrangement links TRBV25-1 to TRBJ2-7; D not resolved. Deletions cut 3 bases from V and 2 bases from J, with 8 bases between. The CDR3 contains 13 residues. The germline gives CDR1 MGHDK, CDR2 SYGVNS. In nucleotides, the CDR3 is TGTGCCAGCAGTGAGGCGGCAACCTACGAGCAGTACTTC. Translated: CASSEAATYEQYF.